The 24 T cell receptor beta chains in this list originate from one sample, sequenced in a study of shared clonotypes between healthy human individuals. Positively selected for CCR7, the CD45RO-negative cells used as naive CD8 cells excluded terminally differentiated effector memory CD45RA+ cells. Sequenced by immunoSEQ multiplex PCR; TCRdb stores in-frame clones only, minus some. The sample has hundreds of thousands of clones; 95% to 98% are singletons. Sequenced input: naive CD8+ T cells sorted from blood. The receptors derive from a man aged 25-45 years in good health.

The V call is TRBV2, the J call TRBJ1-2; the D is unclear. The length of the CDR3 is 11 residues. The germline V gene has CDR1 SNHLY and CDR2 FYNNEI. V was clipped by 6 bases and J by 8 bases, with 10 bases between them. CDR3 in amino acids: CASRGSEGYTF. The CDR3 DNA follows: TGTGCCAGCAGGGGGAGTGAAGGCTACACCTTC.

The chain combines TRBV7-9 with TRBJ2-7; no firm D call. The CDR3 runs 14 residues. Germline assignment: CDR1 SEHNR and CDR2 FQNEAQ (reference sequence). V was cut by 6 bases and J by 3 bases, with 15 bases left in between. The CDR3 spells CASSPEIAYYEQYF. The CDR3 coding sequence is TGTGCCAGCAGTCCCGAGATTGCCTACTACGAGCAGTACTTC.

The table lists this clone with a count of one. The rearrangement links TRBV27 to TRBJ2-1, with TRBD1 identical over 10 bases. The CDR3 runs to 14 residues. Germline values: CDR1 MNHEY, CDR2 SMNVEV (reference sequence). The trim removed 6 bases at V and 7 bases at J, leaving 6 bases unmatched. This CDR3 is CASSRDRGWNEQFF. CDR3 nucleotide sequence: TGTGCCAGCAGCCGGGACAGGGGCTGGAATGAGCAGTTCTTC.

This clone occurred once. V is TRBV15 and J is TRBJ2-3, with a possible D match to TRBD2 (6 bases). V lost 1 base, J lost 2 bases, and 13 bases lay in between. The CDR3 is 16 amino acids. Germline CDR1 reads LNHNV; CDR2 reads YYDKDF (reference sequence). CDR3: CATSRVGTQLTDTQYF. The CDR3 DNA follows: TGTGCCACCAGCAGAGTTGGGACTCAACTCACAGATACGCAGTATTTT. Full variable domain (rest looked up from reference TRBV15 and TRBJ2-3): DAMVIQNPRYQVTQFGKPVTLSCSQTLNHNVMYWYQQKSSQAPKLLFHYYDKDFNNEADTPDNFQSRRPNTSFCFLDIRSPGLGDTAMYLCATSRVGTQLTDTQYFGPGTRLTVL.

The J gene is TRBJ1-2, the V gene TRBV7-9, with TRBD1 identical over 11 bases. Germline CDR1 and CDR2: SEHNR and FQNEAQ (reference sequence). J was trimmed by 4 bases and V by 1 base; bases with no gene match: 2. This CDR3 region has 15 residues. DNA for the CDR3: TGTGCCAGCAGCTTAGGGGACAGGGGGATCTATGGCTACACCTTC. Translated: CASSLGDRGIYGYTF.

This clone appeared once. The rearrangement uses TRBV28 and TRBJ2-1; no firm D call. CDR1 MDHEN and CDR2 SYDVKM come from the germline V gene. The CDR3 covers 11 residues. Trimming took off 3 bases at V and 10 bases at J, with 7 bases between the two ends. The CDR3 region is CASSFGPEQFF. In DNA, the CDR3 is TGTGCCAGCAGTTTCGGTCCCGAGCAGTTCTTC. The complete variable domain, with remaining parts taken from reference TRBV28 and TRBJ2-1, reads DVKVTQSSRYLVKRTGEKVFLECVQDMDHENMFWYRQDPGLGLRLIYFSYDVKMKEKGDIPEGYSVSREKKERFSLILESASTNQTSMYLCASSFGPEQFFGPGTRLTVL.

The genes are TRBV6-1 and TRBJ2-2, with D perhaps TRBD2 (5 bases). V was cut by 0 bases and J by 3 bases, with 11 bases left in between. The CDR3 spans 16 residues. CDR1 is MNHNS, CDR2 SASEGT, per germline. The CDR3 here is CASSEADFYYTGELFF. DNA of the CDR3: TGTGCCAGCAGTGAAGCGGACTTCTATTACACCGGGGAGCTGTTTTTT.

The V call is TRBV19, the J call TRBJ1-5; D perhaps matches TRBD1 (5 bases). The V end was cut by 7 bases, the J end by 0 bases, with 13 bases between. From germline, CDR1 is LNHDA and CDR2 SQIVND (reference sequence). This CDR3 is 15 amino acids long. Here the CDR3 DNA reads TGTGCCAGTACCCGAGGACATTTTAGCAATCAGCCCCAGCATTTT. Translation: CASTRGHFSNQPQHF.

The chain has TRBV19 and TRBJ1-5; a possible D gene is TRBD1 (5 bases). V shed 3 bases and J shed 3 bases, with 9 bases lying between them. CDR1 is LNHDA and CDR2 is SQIVND in the germline V gene (reference sequence). CDR3 length: 14 amino acids. In DNA, the CDR3 is TGTGCCAGTAGTATCGACAGTATCAATCAGCCCCAGCATTTT. Translating gives CASSIDSINQPQHF.

The chain carries TRBV7-9 and TRBJ2-2; D gene ambiguous. Germline CDR1 reads SEHNR; CDR2 reads FQNEAQ (reference sequence). CDR3 length equals 15 residues. V dropped 3 bases and J dropped 1 base, with 9 bases sitting between them. The CDR3 sequence is CASSFPIVNTGELFF. The CDR3 bases are TGTGCCAGCAGCTTTCCAATAGTGAACACCGGGGAGCTGTTTTTT.

The V gene is TRBV5-8, the J gene TRBJ1-5; 7 bases align to TRBD1. The CDR3 totals 14 residues. Trimming at V came to 0 bases and at J to 5 bases, leaving 2 bases not matched to a gene. CDR1 is SGHTS and CDR2 is YDEGEE in the germline V gene. The DNA of the CDR3 is TGTGCCAGCAGCTTGGGACAGGGCCATCAGCCCCAGCATTTT. Protein sequence: CASSLGQGHQPQHF.

In this sample, this clone turned up once. The chain is built from TRBV29-1 and TRBJ2-5, with 9 bases fitting TRBD2. The germline CDR1 and CDR2 sequences are SQVTM and ANQGSEA. The V gene end was trimmed by 4 bases and the J gene end by 2 bases; junction bases not matched to a gene: 8. The CDR3 length is 15 residues. For the CDR3, the DNA is TGCAGCGTTGTTGGTCTAGCGGGGCAACAAGAGACCCAGTACTTC. It codes for CSVVGLAGQQETQYF.

This chain links TRBV11-3 with TRBJ2-1, with TRBD2 matching over 7 bases. This CDR3 spans 17 amino acids. CDR1 and CDR2 (germline): SGHNT, YENEEA. Trimming removed 4 bases from V and 2 bases from J; junction bases left unmatched: 11. The CDR3 coding sequence is TGTGCCAGCAGCTCCTTAGGGGAGGGGCCCCCCTACAATGAGCAGTTCTTC. Its translation: CASSSLGEGPPYNEQFF.

Here the CDR3 DNA reads TGTGCCAGCAGCCGCCCTTGGATGGGGGTGAGGCAAGAGACCCAGTACTTC. It codes for CASSRPWMGVRQETQYF. The gene calls are TRBV7-9 and TRBJ2-5; TRBD1 or TRBD2 may be the D gene (5 bases each). The CDR3 has 17 amino acids. The V and J ends lost 5 bases and 2 bases respectively, with 21 bases between them. Germline assignment: CDR1 SEHNR and CDR2 FQNEAQ (reference sequence).

J is TRBJ1-4 and V is TRBV4-1; D ambiguous. The CDR3 is 17 amino acids. Germline CDR1 is MGHRA and CDR2 is YSYEKL. V lost 0 bases, J lost 5 bases, and 16 bases lay in between. For the CDR3, the DNA is TGCGCCAGCAGCCAAGAATCGGGAACACCTAAAAATGAAAAACTGTTTTTT. Translating it yields CASSQESGTPKNEKLFF.

The chain uses TRBV6-1 and TRBJ1-1, with D perhaps TRBD1 (6 bases). V was shortened by 3 bases and J by 0 bases, with 11 bases between the two germline ends. Germline CDR1 and CDR2: MNHNS and SASEGT. This CDR3 region has 15 residues. The CDR3 sequence: CASSELGDMNTEAFF. CDR3 DNA sequence: TGTGCCAGCAGTGAGTTAGGGGACATGAACACTGAAGCTTTCTTT.

The CDR3 sequence is CASSQDTEAFF. CDR3 nucleotide sequence: TGTGCCAGCAGCCAGGACACTGAAGCTTTCTTT. The chain carries TRBV7-9 and TRBJ1-1; no clear D gene. The CDR3 runs 11 residues. Germline V gene lookup returns CDR1 SEHNR and CDR2 FQNEAQ (reference sequence). V shed 5 bases and J shed 3 bases, with 4 bases lying between them. Full variable domain (rest looked up from reference TRBV7-9 and TRBJ1-1): DTGVSQNPRHKITKRGQNVTFRCDPISEHNRLYWYRQTLGQGPEFLTYFQNEAQLEKSRLLSDRFSAERPKGSFSTLEIQRTEQGDSAMYLCASSQDTEAFFGQGTRLTVV.

The chain is built from TRBV19 and TRBJ2-1; D gene unclear. The V gene's germline CDR1 is LNHDA and CDR2 SQIVND (reference sequence). V was shortened by 3 bases and J by 7 bases, with 13 bases between the two germline ends. CDR3 length: 14 amino acids. CDR3 sequence: CASSISASWNEQFF. CDR3 sequence (DNA): TGTGCCAGTAGTATTTCCGCCAGTTGGAATGAGCAGTTCTTC. The whole variable domain, filled in from reference TRBV19 and TRBJ2-1, reads DGGITQSPKYLFRKEGQNVTLSCEQNLNHDAMYWYRQDPGQGLRLIYYSQIVNDFQKGDIAEGYSVSREKKESFPLTVTSAQKNPTAFYLCASSISASWNEQFFGPGTRLTVL.

The V and J genes are TRBV5-1 and TRBJ1-2; the D gene is possibly TRBD1 (6 bases). The CDR3 is 14 amino acids. V was cut by 4 bases and J by 4 bases, with 14 bases left in between. Germline V gene sequence: CDR1 SGHRS, CDR2 YFSETQ. The CDR3 DNA reads as TGCGCCAGCAGCCCGGGACAAACTGGCTATGGCTACACCTTC. Amino acid sequence: CASSPGQTGYGYTF. Complete variable domain (other parts from reference TRBV5-1 and TRBJ1-2): KAGVTQTPRYLIKTRGQQVTLSCSPISGHRSVSWYQQTPGQGLQFLFEYFSETQRNKGNFPGRFSGRQFSNSRSEMNVSTLELGDSALYLCASSPGQTGYGYTFGSGTRLTVV.

This clone was detected once. The rearrangement joins TRBV10-2 to TRBJ1-2; 9 bases fit TRBD1. Germline CDR1 WSHSY, CDR2 SAAADI. This CDR3 comprises 15 residues. Trimming cost V 8 bases and J 3 bases; bases outside gene matches: 10. As DNA, the CDR3 is TGCGCCAGCTTTACCACAGGGGGCGCGGACTATGGCTACACCTTC. Protein: CASFTTGGADYGYTF.

This chain connects TRBV6-5 to TRBJ2-1; 10 nucleotides agree with TRBD2. The CDR3 length is 15 residues. From germline, CDR1 is MNHEY and CDR2 SVGAGI. The V and J ends lost 1 base and 7 bases, in that order; junction bases with no gene match: 4. The CDR3 is CASSYFGAGGNEQFF. As DNA, the CDR3 is TGTGCCAGCAGTTACTTCGGAGCGGGAGGGAATGAGCAGTTCTTC.

The chain couples TRBV9 to TRBJ1-1; D uncertain. V lost 0 bases and J lost 2, with 11 bases in between. This CDR3 region has 15 residues. Germline CDR1 reads SGDLS; CDR2 reads YYNGEE. The CDR3 protein is CASSVGETVNTEAFF. CDR3 nucleotide sequence: TGTGCCAGCAGCGTAGGAGAAACAGTCAACACTGAAGCTTTCTTT.

The chain recombines TRBV5-1 with TRBJ1-2, with a tentative D call TRBD1 (5 bases). V shed 5 bases and J shed 4 bases, with 15 bases lying between them. This CDR3 has 14 residues. From germline, CDR1 is SGHRS and CDR2 YFSETQ. CDR3 region: CASSPGTGSYGYTF. The CDR3 DNA reads TGCGCCAGCAGTCCCGGGACCGGATCCTATGGCTACACCTTC. The full variable domain, its missing parts supplied by reference TRBV5-1 and TRBJ1-2, is KAGVTQTPRYLIKTRGQQVTLSCSPISGHRSVSWYQQTPGQGLQFLFEYFSETQRNKGNFPGRFSGRQFSNSRSEMNVSTLELGDSALYLCASSPGTGSYGYTFGSGTRLTVV.

This clone showed up just once. The chain has TRBV18 and TRBJ2-7, with 7 bases matching TRBD2. Germline values: CDR1 KGHSH, CDR2 LQKENI. The CDR3 length is 16 residues. Trimming removed 4 bases from V and 2 bases from J; junction bases left unmatched: 11. This CDR3 is CASSHGGREEPYEQYF. CDR3 nucleotides: TGTGCCAGCTCACACGGGGGGAGGGAGGAACCCTACGAGCAGTACTTC.